In this sample, the clone carrying this T cell receptor beta chain turned up a few times. Its antigen is not known. This CDR3 has 12 amino acids. Germline V gene sequence: CDR1 GTSNPN, CDR2 SVGIG (reference sequence). V was cut by 0 bases and J by 4 bases, with 7 bases left in between. The use of genomic DNA as template underpinned the TCR beta VDJ and CDR3 profiling. Using its own MiXCR run on the reads, TCRdb lists one record per CDR3 protein. This sample has roughly 86,000 distinct CDR3 sequences, with around 44% found just once. This sample is part of a study of CD8+CD57+ T cells in acquired aplastic anemia. Findings and limits, study-wide: Patients and controls had in common 25 to 30 CD8+ CDR3 sequences.

The sample comprised sorted CD4+, CD8+, or CD8+CD57+ T cells (not recorded which) from PBMCs. This sequence joins TRBV30 and TRBJ2-7; no reliable D call. This clonotype was obtained from a human donor in good health, serving as a control. CDR3 residues: CAWSVPPYEQYF. CDR3 bases: TGTGCCTGGAGTGTACCGCCGTACGAGCAGTACTTC.